This TCR beta chain was sequenced in a study of T cells expressing NK-cell markers (dated by TCRdb to about 2020). About the study as a whole: TCR beta-chain repertoires were profiled in sorted CD3+CD56+NKG2C+, CD3+CD56+NKG2C- and CD3+CD56-NKG2C+ T-cell subsets from roughly eight donors. All eight donors whose samples were sequenced were randomly selected healthy volunteers, three of them men and five women. Illumina HiSeq 2000/2500, MiSeq or NextSeq was used to sequence libraries as 2 x 150 bp reads. Most of the eight sequenced donors were HCMV-seropositive and one was HCMV-seronegative. General conclusions and limits of the study: In more than five donors, the dominant CD3+CD56+NKG2C+ clonotypes were found to rank among the top 10 CD8+ clonotypes and to make up about 1.0-7.5% of CD8+ T cells. Those dominant clonotypes were again the most abundant among CD3+CD56-NKG2C+ cells in several donors, at roughly 25-60.1%. Whether the expanded NKG2C-expressing T cell clones were specific for HCMV antigens was left unclear.

For sequencing, an Illumina HiSeq 2000 was employed. TCR beta cDNA libraries were made by 5'RACE template switching that added a universal primer site and unique molecular identifiers. Priming for cDNA synthesis came from the TCR beta constant segment, and two successive PCR amplification steps followed. For the original study's pipeline: MIGEC was used to demultiplex reads and group the reads by UMI, and MiTCR was used to assemble and quantify clonotypes. To remove erroneous sequences, TCR cDNA sequences were retained only when supported by two or more reads. The tcR package was used for downstream repertoire analysis, and clonotypes were matched between fractions using CDR3 nucleotide sequence together with V segment. VDJmatch was used to annotate antigen specificity against VDJdb, with one amino acid substitution in CDR3 allowed. TCRdb reprocessed the sequencing reads and holds a single record per CDR3 protein sequence, with no DNA. The authors' filters were not applied to this entry. The sample table on file contains about 460,000 distinct CDR3 sequences. Approximately 1.5% of the sample comes from the top ten.

Notes on this clonotype: The antigen this receptor binds is unknown.

A commercial ELISA kit detecting HCMV-specific IgG in serum was used to determine HCMV serostatus. Peripheral blood mononuclear cells were isolated from blood by Ficoll density gradient centrifugation. Sequenced sample: blood T cells: a sorted CD56 or NKG2C T cell subset, CD4+ or CD8+ T cells, or bulk PBMC T cells (not recorded which). This TCR came from a woman aged 50 to 65 in good health. Donor details come from another sample of the same person, matched by shared clones.

CDR3 loop: CASSLTSGRGRNIQYF. Rearrangement joined TRBV5-1 to TRBJ2-4; TCRdb proposes TRBD2, but this gene call is untestable without DNA. Looking up the germline V gene yields CDR1 SGHRS and CDR2 YFSETQ. Including the terminal cysteine and phenylalanine, the CDR3 comprises 16 residues. No coding sequence is recorded.